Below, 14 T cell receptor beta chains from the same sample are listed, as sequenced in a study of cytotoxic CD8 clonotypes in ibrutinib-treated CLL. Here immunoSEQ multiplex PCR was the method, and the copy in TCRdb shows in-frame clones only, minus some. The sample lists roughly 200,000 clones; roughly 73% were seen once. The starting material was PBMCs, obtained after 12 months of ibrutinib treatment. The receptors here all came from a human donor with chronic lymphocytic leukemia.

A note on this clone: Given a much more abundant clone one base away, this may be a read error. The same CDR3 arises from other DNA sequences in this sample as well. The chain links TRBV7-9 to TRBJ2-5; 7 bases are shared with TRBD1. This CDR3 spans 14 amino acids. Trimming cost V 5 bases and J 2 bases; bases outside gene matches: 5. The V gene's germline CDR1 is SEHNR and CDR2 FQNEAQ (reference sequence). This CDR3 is CASSGRQGQETQYF. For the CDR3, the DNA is TGTGCCAGCAGCGGTCGACAGGGTCAAGAGACCCAGTACTTC.

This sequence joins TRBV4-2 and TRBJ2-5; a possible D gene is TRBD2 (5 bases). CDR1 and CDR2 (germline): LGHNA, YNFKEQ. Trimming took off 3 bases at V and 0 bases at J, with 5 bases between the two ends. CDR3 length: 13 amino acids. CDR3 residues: CASSQDYQETQYF. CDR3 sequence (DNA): TGTGCCAGCAGCCAGGACTACCAAGAGACCCAGTACTTC.

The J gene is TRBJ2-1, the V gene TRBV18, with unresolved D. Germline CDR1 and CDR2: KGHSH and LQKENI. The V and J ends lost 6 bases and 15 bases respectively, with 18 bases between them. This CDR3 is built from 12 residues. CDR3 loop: CASSRMDGRGFF. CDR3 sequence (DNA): TGTGCCAGCTCGCGTATGGACGGAAGAGGGTTCTTC.

CDR3 residues: CASDPLTGGAKKAQYF. CDR3 nucleotides: TGCGCCAGCGATCCCCTCACAGGGGGCGCAAAAAAGGCCCAGTACTTC. The rearrangement joins TRBV5-1 to TRBJ2-5; TRBD1 matches at 9 bases. The germline V gene encodes CDR1 SGHRS and CDR2 YFSETQ. V was clipped by 7 bases and J by 9 bases; unmatched bases: 19. This CDR3 region has 16 residues.

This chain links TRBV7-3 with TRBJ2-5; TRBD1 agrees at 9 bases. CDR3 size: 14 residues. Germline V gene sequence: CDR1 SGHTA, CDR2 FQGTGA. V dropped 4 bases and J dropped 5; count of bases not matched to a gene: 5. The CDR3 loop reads CASSSPDRGETQYF. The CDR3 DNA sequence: TGTGCCAGCAGCTCACCGGACAGGGGTGAGACCCAGTACTTC.

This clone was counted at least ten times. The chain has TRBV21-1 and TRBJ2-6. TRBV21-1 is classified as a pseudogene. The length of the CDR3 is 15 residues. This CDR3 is CASSKAGSGANVLTF. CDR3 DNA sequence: TGTGCCAGCAGCAAAGCGGGCTCTGGGGCCAACGTCCTGACTTTC.

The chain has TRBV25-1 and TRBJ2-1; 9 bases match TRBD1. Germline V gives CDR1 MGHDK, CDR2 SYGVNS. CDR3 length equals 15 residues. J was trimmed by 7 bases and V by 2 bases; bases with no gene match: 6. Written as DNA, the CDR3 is TGTGCCAGCAGTGAACGGGACAGGGTGAGGAATGAGCAGTTCTTC. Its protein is CASSERDRVRNEQFF. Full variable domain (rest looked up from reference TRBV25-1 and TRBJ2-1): EADIYQTPRYLVIGTGKKITLECSQTMGHDKMYWYQQDPGMELHLIHYSYGVNSTEKGDLSSESTVSRIRTEHFPLTLESARPSHTSQYLCASSERDRVRNEQFFGPGTRLTVL.

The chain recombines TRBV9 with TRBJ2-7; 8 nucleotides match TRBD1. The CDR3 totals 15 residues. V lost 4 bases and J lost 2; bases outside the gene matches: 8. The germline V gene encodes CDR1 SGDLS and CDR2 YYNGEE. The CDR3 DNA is TGTGCCAGCAGCACGCCCGGGACAGGACCCTACGAGCAGTACTTC. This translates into CASSTPGTGPYEQYF.

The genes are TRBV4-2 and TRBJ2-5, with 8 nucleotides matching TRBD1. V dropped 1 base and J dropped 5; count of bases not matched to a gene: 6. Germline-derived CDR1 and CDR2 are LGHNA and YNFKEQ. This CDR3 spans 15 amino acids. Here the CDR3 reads CASSQGDRNQETQYF. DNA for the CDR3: TGTGCCAGCAGCCAAGGGGACAGGAATCAGGAGACCCAGTACTTC.

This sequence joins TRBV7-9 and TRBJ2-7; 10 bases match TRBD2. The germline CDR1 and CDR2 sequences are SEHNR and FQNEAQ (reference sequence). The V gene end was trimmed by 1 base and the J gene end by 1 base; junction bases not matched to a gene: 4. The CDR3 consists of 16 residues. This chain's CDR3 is CASSLVLAGPSYEQYF. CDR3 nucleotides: TGTGCCAGCAGCTTAGTACTAGCGGGACCGTCCTACGAGCAGTACTTC.

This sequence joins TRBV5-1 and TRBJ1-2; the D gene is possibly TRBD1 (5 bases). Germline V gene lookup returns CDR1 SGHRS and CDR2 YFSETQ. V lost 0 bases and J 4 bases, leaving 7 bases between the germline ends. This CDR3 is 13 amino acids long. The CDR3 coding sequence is TGCGCCAGCAGCTTGGAAGACAGCTATGGCTACACCTTC. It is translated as CASSLEDSYGYTF.

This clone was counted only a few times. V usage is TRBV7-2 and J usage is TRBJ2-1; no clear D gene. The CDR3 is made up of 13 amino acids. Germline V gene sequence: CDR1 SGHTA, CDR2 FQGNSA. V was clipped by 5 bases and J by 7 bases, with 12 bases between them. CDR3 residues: CASSPLWGNEQFF. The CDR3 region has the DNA TGTGCCAGCAGCCCGCTGTGGGGAAATGAGCAGTTCTTC.

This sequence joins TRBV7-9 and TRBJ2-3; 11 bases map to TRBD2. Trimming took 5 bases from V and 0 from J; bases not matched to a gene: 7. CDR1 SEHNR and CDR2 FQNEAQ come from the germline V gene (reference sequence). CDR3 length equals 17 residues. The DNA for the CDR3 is TGTGCCAGCAGCGCCGGGACTAGCGGCCCCAGCACAGATACGCAGTATTTT. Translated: CASSAGTSGPSTDTQYF.

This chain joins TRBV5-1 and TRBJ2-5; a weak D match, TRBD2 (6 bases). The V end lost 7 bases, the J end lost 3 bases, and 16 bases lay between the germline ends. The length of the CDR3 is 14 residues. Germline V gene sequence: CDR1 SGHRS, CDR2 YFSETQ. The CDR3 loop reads CASGGADLKETQYF. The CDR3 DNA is TGCGCCAGCGGCGGGGCGGATCTAAAAGAGACCCAGTACTTC.